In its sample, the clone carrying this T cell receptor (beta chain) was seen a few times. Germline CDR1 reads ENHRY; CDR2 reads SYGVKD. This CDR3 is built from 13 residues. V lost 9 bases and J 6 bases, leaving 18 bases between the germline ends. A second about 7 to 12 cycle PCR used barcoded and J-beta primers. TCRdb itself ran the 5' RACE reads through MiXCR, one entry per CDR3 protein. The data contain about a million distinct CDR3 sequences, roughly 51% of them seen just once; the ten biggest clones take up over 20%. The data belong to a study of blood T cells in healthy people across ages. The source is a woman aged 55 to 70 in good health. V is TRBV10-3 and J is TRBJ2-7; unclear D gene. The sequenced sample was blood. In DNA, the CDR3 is TGTGCCATTTCGCCGGATCGTAACGGCGAGCAGTACTTC. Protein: CAISPDRNGEQYF.